This T cell receptor (beta chain) was documented in a study of identical twins. TCRdb fed the 5' RACE reads into MiXCR, producing one record per CDR3 protein. The repertoire holds about 340,000 distinct CDR3 sequences, with roughly an eighth as singletons. This clonotype was seen a few times. The antigen remains unidentified. Every donor was a healthy Caucasian. This CDR3 spans 13 amino acids. The ends were cut back, 5 bases at V and 4 bases at J, with 10 bases in the middle. Germline CDR1 is LGHDT and CDR2 is YNNKEL (reference sequence). Whole-study results and caveats: Possibly, invariant MAIT and iNKT cells partly confounded zero-insertion analyses.

The same sample was also used in a study of yellow fever vaccine responses in identical twins.

Specimen: CD8+ T cells sorted from blood. This sequence originates from a woman between 18 and 29 years old in good health. V gene TRBV3-1 combines with J gene TRBJ2-3; unclear D gene. CDR3 residues: CASSSSRADTQYF. The CDR3 DNA follows: TGTGCCAGCAGCAGTTCTCGTGCAGATACGCAGTATTTT.